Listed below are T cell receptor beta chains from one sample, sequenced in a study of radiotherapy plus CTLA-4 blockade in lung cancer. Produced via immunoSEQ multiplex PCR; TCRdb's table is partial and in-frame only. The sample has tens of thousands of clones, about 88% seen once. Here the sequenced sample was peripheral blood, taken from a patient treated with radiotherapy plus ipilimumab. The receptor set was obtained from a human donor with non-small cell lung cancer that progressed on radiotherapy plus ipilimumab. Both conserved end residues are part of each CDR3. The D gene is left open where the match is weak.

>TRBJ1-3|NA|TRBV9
CASSVQGTGNTIYF
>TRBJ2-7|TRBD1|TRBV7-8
CASSLDGTGAYEQYF
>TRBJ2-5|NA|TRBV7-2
CASSLAWGRSETQYF
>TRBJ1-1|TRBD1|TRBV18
CASSPAGQAFF
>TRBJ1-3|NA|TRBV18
CASSPGRGRGNTIYF
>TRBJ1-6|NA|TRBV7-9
CASSQTRTESPLHF
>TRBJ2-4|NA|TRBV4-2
CASSQRKDEYIQYF
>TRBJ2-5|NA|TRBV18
CASSPGTSSGGTQYF
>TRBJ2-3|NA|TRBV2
CASRGTTDTQYF
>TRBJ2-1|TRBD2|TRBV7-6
CASSPLSGTSGVREQFF
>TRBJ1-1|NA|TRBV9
CASRENTEAFF
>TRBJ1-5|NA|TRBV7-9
CASSSSRDGGLYSNQPQHF
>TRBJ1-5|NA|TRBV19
CASSLTRGGNQPQHF
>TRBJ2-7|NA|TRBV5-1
CASGTQPGASYEQYF
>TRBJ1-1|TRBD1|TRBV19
CASSTDRGTEAFF
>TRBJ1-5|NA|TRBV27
CASSLGRSNQPQHF
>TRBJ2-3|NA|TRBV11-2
CASSSQIGRDTQYF
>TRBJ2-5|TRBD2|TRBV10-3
CASVAGVGETQYF
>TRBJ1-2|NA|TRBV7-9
CASSLNADYGYTF
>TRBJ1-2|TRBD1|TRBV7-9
CASSLGQGFRSYTF
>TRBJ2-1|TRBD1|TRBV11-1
CASSLPGQGIHNEQFF
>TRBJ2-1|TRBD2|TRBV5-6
CASSLDALAGLAVAGEQFF
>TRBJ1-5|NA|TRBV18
CASSSAPGNQPQHF
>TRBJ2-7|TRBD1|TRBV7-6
CASSSRDREEGQYF